This entry lists 20 T cell receptor beta chains sequenced from one sample in a study of blood T cell repertoires in COVID-19. The assay was immunoSEQ multiplex PCR, and TCRdb's table has in-frame clones only and misses some. Here the sample spans 30,000 to 40,000 clones, 85% being singletons. The sequenced sample was peripheral blood. These TCRs come from a man aged 50-60 years with active COVID-19.

The chain is built from TRBV9 and TRBJ2-3; D perhaps matches TRBD2 (6 bases). The germline CDR1 and CDR2 sequences are SGDLS and YYNGEE. V lost 0 bases to trimming and J lost 9 bases, with 8 bases between them. The CDR3 covers 12 residues. The CDR3 nucleotides read TGTGCCAGCAGCGTAGGCCGGGAGACGCAGTATTTT. Translation gives CASSVGRETQYF.

The chain uses TRBV5-4 and TRBJ2-5, with 8 positions matching TRBD1. This CDR3 spans 13 amino acids. Trimming removed 3 bases from V and 3 bases from J; junction bases left unmatched: 1. CDR1 is SGHNT and CDR2 is YYREEE in the germline V gene (reference sequence). The CDR3, as DNA: TGTGCCAGCAGCTGGGGACAGGAAGAGACCCAGTACTTC. This encodes CASSWGQEETQYF. The full variable domain, its missing parts supplied by reference TRBV5-4 and TRBJ2-5, is ETGVTQSPTHLIKTRGQQVTLRCSSQSGHNTVSWYQQALGQGPQFIFQYYREEENGRGNFPPRFSGLQFPNYSSELNVNALELDDSALYLCASSWGQEETQYFGPGTRLLVL.

The V call is TRBV9, the J call TRBJ1-2; 8 bases are shared with TRBD1. The CDR3 runs to 12 residues. V was pared by 7 bases and J by 2 bases, with 1 base of the junction left unmatched. Germline CDR1 reads SGDLS; CDR2 reads YYNGEE. CDR3 nucleotide sequence: TGTGCCAGCTGGGACAGGAACTATGGCTACACCTTC. Protein sequence: CASWDRNYGYTF. Filled out from reference TRBV9 and TRBJ1-2, the complete variable domain reads DSGVTQTPKHLITATGQRVTLRCSPRSGDLSVYWYQQSLDQGLQFLIQYYNGEERAKGNILERFSAQQFPDLHSELNLSSLELGDSALYFCASWDRNYGYTFGSGTRLTVV.

The rearrangement joins TRBV7-9 to TRBJ2-5, with TRBD2 matching over 8 bases. V lost 2 bases and J lost 1; bases outside the gene matches: 6. Germline V gene lookup returns CDR1 SEHNR and CDR2 FQNEAQ (reference sequence). The CDR3 spans 16 residues. CDR3 in DNA: TGTGCCAGCAGCTTACAAGCGGGGGACGCCCAAGAGACCCAGTACTTC. Protein product: CASSLQAGDAQETQYF.

As DNA, the CDR3 is TGTGCCAGCAGTCTCGCCGGTAGCGAGCAGTACTTC. It is translated as CASSLAGSEQYF. The chain is built from TRBV28 and TRBJ2-7; D is uncertain. CDR1 and CDR2 from the germline V gene are MDHEN and SYDVKM. This CDR3 has 12 residues. V lost 5 bases, J lost 6 bases, and 11 bases lay in between. The entire variable domain, with the rest obtained from reference TRBV28 and TRBJ2-7, is as follows: DVKVTQSSRYLVKRTGEKVFLECVQDMDHENMFWYRQDPGLGLRLIYFSYDVKMKEKGDIPEGYSVSREKKERFSLILESASTNQTSMYLCASSLAGSEQYFGPGTRLTVT.

The V gene is TRBV29-1, the J gene TRBJ2-1; D is possibly TRBD1 (6 bases). The germline V gene has CDR1 SQVTM and CDR2 ANQGSEA. The CDR3 spans 13 residues. V was trimmed by 3 bases and J by 8 bases, leaving 14 bases between them. CDR3 DNA: TGCAGCGTTGAGGGGGCGCGGCGGTATGAGCAGTTCTTC. It specifies CSVEGARRYEQFF.

CDR3 coding DNA: TGTGCCAGCAGTGCCGGGTCCCCGAACACTGAAGCTTTCTTT. As protein: CASSAGSPNTEAFF. The chain employs TRBV2 and TRBJ1-1; D gene uncertain. The CDR3 loop spans 14 amino acids. CDR1 and CDR2 from the germline V gene are SNHLY and FYNNEI. V lost 4 bases to trimming and J lost 1 base, with 10 bases between them.

The rearrangement joins TRBV7-2 to TRBJ1-6, with a tentative D call TRBD1 (5 bases). There are 13 residues in the CDR3. Germline lookup yields CDR1 SGHTA and CDR2 FQGNSA. V was cut by 5 bases and J by 6 bases, with 8 bases left in between. This CDR3 is CASSAGFNSPLHF. CDR3 DNA sequence: TGTGCCAGCAGCGCAGGGTTTAATTCACCCCTCCACTTT.

V gene TRBV5-6 combines with J gene TRBJ2-6, with unresolved D. From germline, CDR1 is SGHDT and CDR2 YYEEEE. The CDR3 spans 15 residues. Between the trimmed V and J ends, which lost 1 base and 1 base, there was a span of 6 bases. The CDR3 loop reads CASSLPLSGANVLTF. CDR3 sequence (DNA): TGTGCCAGCAGCTTGCCCCTATCTGGGGCCAACGTCCTGACTTTC.

The chain carries TRBV5-4 and TRBJ1-1; 11 nucleotides line up with TRBD1. CDR3 length: 16 residues. The ends lost 0 bases at V and 5 bases at J; junction bases unmatched: 6. Germline CDR1 is SGHNT and CDR2 is YYREEE (reference sequence). CDR3 protein: CASSLGARDRGTEAFF. CDR3 in DNA: TGTGCCAGCAGCTTGGGGGCCCGGGACAGGGGGACTGAAGCTTTCTTT. Drawing the rest from reference TRBV5-4 and TRBJ1-1, the complete variable domain is ETGVTQSPTHLIKTRGQQVTLRCSSQSGHNTVSWYQQALGQGPQFIFQYYREEENGRGNFPPRFSGLQFPNYSSELNVNALELDDSALYLCASSLGARDRGTEAFFGQGTRLTVV.

The V gene is TRBV5-1, the J gene TRBJ2-2; 9 bases match TRBD1. V dropped 0 bases and J dropped 7; count of bases not matched to a gene: 10. CDR3 length equals 17 residues. Looked up from germline, CDR1 is SGHRS and CDR2 is YFSETQ. The CDR3 DNA is TGCGCCAGCAGCTTGGGCCGGACAGGGGCGACTAACGGGGAGCTGTTTTTT. This sequence encodes CASSLGRTGATNGELFF. Supplemented by reference TRBV5-1 and TRBJ2-2, the full variable domain reads KAGVTQTPRYLIKTRGQQVTLSCSPISGHRSVSWYQQTPGQGLQFLFEYFSETQRNKGNFPGRFSGRQFSNSRSEMNVSTLELGDSALYLCASSLGRTGATNGELFFGEGSRLTVL.

V is TRBV2 and J is TRBJ1-2; D call uncertain. Trimming left V 6 bases short and J 1 base short, with 9 bases between. The length of the CDR3 is 13 residues. CDR1 and CDR2 (germline): SNHLY, FYNNEI. CDR3 DNA: TGTGCCAGCAGCCAGGACTTTAACTATGGCTACACCTTC. Encoded protein: CASSQDFNYGYTF.

V gene TRBV7-2 combines with J gene TRBJ1-6; maybe TRBD1 (5 bases). Germline values: CDR1 SGHTA, CDR2 FQGNSA. The CDR3 spans 16 residues. With 1 base removed from V and 6 bases from J, the gap between germline ends came to 13 bases. CDR3 DNA sequence: TGTGCCAGCAGCTTAGAGTTCGGGGGTTTTAATTCACCCCTCCACTTT. Amino acid sequence: CASSLEFGGFNSPLHF.

The chain employs TRBV18 and TRBJ1-1; no clear D. Per germline, CDR1 KGHSH and CDR2 LQKENI. This CDR3 contains 14 residues. Trimming took 3 bases from V and 1 from J, leaving 9 bases between them. The CDR3 DNA follows: TGTGCCAGCTCACCGGATCGACAGAACACTGAAGCTTTCTTT. This encodes CASSPDRQNTEAFF.

The chain is built from TRBV7-8 and TRBJ2-1, with TRBD2 matching over 8 bases. V lost 5 bases, J lost 2 bases, and 5 bases stayed unmatched. There are 15 residues in the CDR3. Germline V gene data show CDR1 as SGHVS and CDR2 as FQNEAQ. Here the CDR3 reads CASSLIAGTYNEQFF. For the CDR3, the DNA is TGTGCCAGCAGCCTGATAGCGGGGACCTACAATGAGCAGTTCTTC.

In nucleotides, the CDR3 is TGTGCCAGCTCACCAGGTGGGGGGAGATTAGGAGATACGCAGTATTTT. It codes for CASSPGGGRLGDTQYF. This rearrangement joins TRBV18 to TRBJ2-3; tentatively, D is TRBD2 (6 bases). This CDR3 is 16 amino acids long. Looked up from germline, CDR1 is KGHSH and CDR2 is LQKENI. Trimming removed 2 bases from V and 5 bases from J, with 17 bases in between. The complete variable domain, with remaining parts taken from reference TRBV18 and TRBJ2-3, reads NAGVMQNPRHLVRRRGQEARLRCSPMKGHSHVYWYRQLPEEGLKFMVYLQKENIIDESGMPKERFSAEFPKEGPSILRIQQVVRGDSAAYFCASSPGGGRLGDTQYFGPGTRLTVL.

This chain uses TRBV14 with TRBJ2-1; D not certain. V gave up 1 base and J gave up 7 bases, with 14 bases separating them. The CDR3 has 15 amino acids. CDR1 and CDR2 from the germline V gene are SGHDN and FVKESK. The CDR3 sequence: CASSQVSQRSNEQFF. CDR3 DNA sequence: TGTGCCAGCAGCCAAGTGTCGCAGCGATCGAATGAGCAGTTCTTC. The entire variable domain, with the rest obtained from reference TRBV14 and TRBJ2-1, is as follows: EAGVTQFPSHSVIEKGQTVTLRCDPISGHDNLYWYRRVMGKEIKFLLHFVKESKQDESGMPNNRFLAERTGGTYSTLKVQPAELEDSGVYFCASSQVSQRSNEQFFGPGTRLTVL.

The chain joins TRBV7-2 to TRBJ2-1; D is ambiguous. CDR1 is SGHTA, CDR2 FQGNSA, per germline. V was cut by 1 base and J by 4 bases, with 11 bases left in between. The CDR3 spans 15 residues. CDR3 protein: CASSLDFRRYNEQFF. The CDR3 DNA reads TGTGCCAGCAGCTTAGATTTCCGTCGGTACAATGAGCAGTTCTTC.

The table lists this clone with a count of one. The chain uses TRBV4-3 and TRBJ2-7; 7 positions agree with TRBD1. This CDR3 region has 13 residues. Germline assignment: CDR1 LGHNA and CDR2 YSLEER. Trimming at V came to 1 base and at J to 12 bases, leaving 9 bases not matched to a gene. CDR3 sequence (DNA): TGCGCCAGCAGCCAAGGTTACCGGGACAGACGGTACTTC. As protein: CASSQGYRDRRYF.

The chain has TRBV10-3 and TRBJ1-2; TRBD1 matches 8 bases. CDR1 and CDR2 (germline): ENHRY, SYGVKD. Trimming took 6 bases from V and 3 from J; bases not matched to a gene: 12. CDR3 length equals 16 residues. The CDR3 sequence is CAIRTTRTGLHYGYTF. The CDR3 DNA reads as TGTGCCATCAGGACGACTCGGACAGGGCTGCACTATGGCTACACCTTC.